This T cell receptor (beta chain) was obtained from a study of CD8 T cells in ankylosing spondylitis. General study findings and limits: The authors found the disease-linked clones to be CD8+ and relatively rare in peripheral blood. Disease-linked clones reportedly concentrated significantly in matched ankylosing spondylitis synovial fluid. Earlier authors reported some of these motif variants in reactive arthritis synovial fluid and blood. A TCR beta motif of roughly 8 highly homologous variants appeared characteristic of ankylosing spondylitis blood.

Making use of molecular barcodes, quantitative 5'-RACE generated TCR beta libraries. TCRdb itself ran the 5' RACE reads through MiXCR, one entry per CDR3 protein. The repertoire has about 700,000 distinct CDR3 sequences, 15% to 20% of them found once; the top ten carry 15% to 20%. Germline V gene data show CDR1 as SEHNR and CDR2 as FQNEAQ (reference sequence). V was pared by 1 base and J by 5 bases, with 12 bases between. This CDR3 is 15 amino acids long. On this clonotype itself: Its antigen remains unknown.

The J gene is TRBJ2-1, the V gene TRBV7-9; weak D call: TRBD1 (6 bases). The source of this sequence is a male donor with ankylosing spondylitis. The sequencing input was blood, either unsorted or a sorted T cell fraction (not recorded which). In nucleotides, the CDR3 is TGTGCCAGCAGCTTAGTGGAGTACAGGGACAATGAGCAGTTCTTC. Amino acids: CASSLVEYRDNEQFF. Drawing the rest from reference TRBV7-9 and TRBJ2-1, the complete variable domain is DTGVSQNPRHKITKRGQNVTFRCDPISEHNRLYWYRQTLGQGPEFLTYFQNEAQLEKSRLLSDRFSAERPKGSFSTLEIQRTEQGDSAMYLCASSLVEYRDNEQFFGPGTRLTVL.